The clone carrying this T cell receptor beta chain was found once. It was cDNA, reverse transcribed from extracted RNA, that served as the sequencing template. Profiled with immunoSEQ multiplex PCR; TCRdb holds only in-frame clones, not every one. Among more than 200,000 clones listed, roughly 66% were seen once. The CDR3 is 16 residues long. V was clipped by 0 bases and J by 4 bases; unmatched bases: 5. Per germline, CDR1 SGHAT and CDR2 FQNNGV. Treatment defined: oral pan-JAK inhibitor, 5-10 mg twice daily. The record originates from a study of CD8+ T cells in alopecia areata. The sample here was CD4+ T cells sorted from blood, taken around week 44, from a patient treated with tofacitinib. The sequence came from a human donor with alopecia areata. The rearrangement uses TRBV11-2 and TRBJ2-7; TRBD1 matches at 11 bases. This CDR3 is CASSLDGGTGGYEQYF. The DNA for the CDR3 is TGTGCCAGCAGCTTAGATGGAGGGACAGGGGGATACGAGCAGTACTTC.